This TCR beta chain was sequenced during a study of shared clonotypes between healthy human individuals. With regard to this clone: Its antigen is unknown.

This table comes from immunoSEQ multiplex PCR, and its TCRdb copy is limited to in-frame clones, with some not included. The table records about 2.2 million clones, just over 90% of them present only once. Study-wide points: Sequencing depth was predicted to influence how clonotypes are shared among donors.

The CDR3 extends over 18 amino acids. J lost 1 base, V lost 1 base, and 13 bases had no gene match. The V gene's germline CDR1 is MGHRA and CDR2 YSYEKL. Terminally differentiated effector memory CD45RA+ cells were excluded from the naive CD8 cells, which were CD45RO-negative and positively selected for CCR7. The receptor comes from a man aged 18 to 30 in good health. Some clones in this sample may be carry-over from other donors' samples. This sequence joins TRBV4-1 and TRBJ2-7; 7 bases line up with TRBD1. Material for sequencing was naive CD8+ T cells from PBMCs. CDR3 protein: CASSQAYGPRQGSYEQYF. CDR3 in DNA: TGCGCCAGCAGCCAAGCATACGGTCCCAGACAGGGATCCTACGAGCAGTACTTC.